This passage covers 17 T cell receptor beta chains from one sample sequenced in a study of response to subunit inactivated influenza vaccine. TCRdb re-derived calls from the RT-PCR reads in MiXCR, one entry per CDR3 protein. This sample has about 620,000 distinct CDR3 sequences; around 11% occur once, and the top ten carry about 11%. This same sample was also part of a study on T cells expressing NK-cell markers. In that study: The authors generated TCR beta cDNA through 5'RACE template switching with UMIs.

The source was PBMCs from blood, collected on the day of vaccination. The receptors come from a man aged 50-59 years who received an inactivated influenza vaccine.

The sample holds many counts of this clonotype. This chain uses TRBV6-2 or TRBV6-3 with TRBJ2-2, with a tentative D call TRBD1 (5 bases). This CDR3 spans 14 amino acids. Germline V CDR1 and CDR2: MNHEY, SVGEGT. Trimming left V 7 bases short and J 4 bases short, with 13 bases between. The CDR3 DNA follows: TGTGCCAGCAAAAACCTAAGGGGCACCGGGGAGCTGTTTTTT. Its translation: CASKNLRGTGELFF.

The sample holds many counts of this clonotype. CDR3 DNA: TGCGCCAGCAGCCCCGGGGAGAGCTCCTACAATGAGCAGTTCTTC. This codes for CASSPGESSYNEQFF. The V gene is TRBV4-1, the J gene TRBJ2-1, with TRBD2 as a possible D gene (5 bases). The CDR3 is 15 amino acids. Looked up from germline, CDR1 is MGHRA and CDR2 is YSYEKL. V was trimmed by 4 bases and J by 0 bases, leaving 10 bases between them.

The rearrangement links TRBV9 to TRBJ2-3; either TRBD1 or TRBD2 may fit D (5 bases each). V was clipped by 6 bases and J by 0 bases, with 17 bases between them. CDR3 length: 16 amino acids. The V gene's germline CDR1 is SGDLS and CDR2 YYNGEE. CDR3 region: CASTPHRDHSTDTQYF. CDR3 bases: TGTGCCAGCACCCCCCACCGGGACCACAGCACAGATACGCAGTATTTT.

V gene TRBV25-1 combines with J gene TRBJ1-6; 7 bases fit TRBD1. Germline values: CDR1 MGHDK, CDR2 SYGVNS. V dropped 8 bases and J dropped 6; count of bases not matched to a gene: 10. The length of the CDR3 is 15 residues. The CDR3 bases are TGTGCCAGCTCGTATGGAGGGGGCCTTAATTCACCCCTCCACTTT. It specifies CASSYGGGLNSPLHF.

The rearrangement links TRBV9 to TRBJ2-1; 12 bases are shared with TRBD1. CDR1 is SGDLS, CDR2 YYNGEE, per germline. The CDR3 extends over 16 amino acids. Trimming cost V 0 bases and J 8 bases; bases outside gene matches: 6. The CDR3 protein is CASSVGPGQGAHEQFF. In DNA, the CDR3 is TGTGCCAGCAGCGTAGGGCCGGGACAGGGGGCACATGAGCAGTTCTTC. Based on the CDR3 plus reference TRBV9 and TRBJ2-1, the full variable domain is DSGVTQTPKHLITATGQRVTLRCSPRSGDLSVYWYQQSLDQGLQFLIQYYNGEERAKGNILERFSAQQFPDLHSELNLSSLELGDSALYFCASSVGPGQGAHEQFFGPGTRLTVL.

This clonotype has a handful of counts. The chain has TRBV7-2 and TRBJ2-7, with D unresolved. CDR3 size: 15 residues. Germline V gives CDR1 SGHTA, CDR2 FQGNSA. Trimming removed 5 bases at V and 2 bases at J, with 16 bases between. The CDR3: CASSPYRLGTYEQYF. The CDR3 bases are TGTGCCAGCAGCCCTTACCGACTGGGAACCTACGAGCAGTACTTC.

This clonotype showed up just a few times. The rearrangement links TRBV7-9 to TRBJ2-7; 7 bases map to TRBD2. CDR3 length: 13 amino acids. V gave up 5 bases and J gave up 5 bases; unmatched junction bases: 6. Germline lookup yields CDR1 SEHNR and CDR2 FQNEAQ (reference sequence). The CDR3 nucleotides read TGTGCCAGCAGCCGCGGGAGTTTCAACGAGCAGTACTTC. Its translation: CASSRGSFNEQYF.

This clonotype was seen more than once but under ten times. The rearrangement uses TRBV6-1 and TRBJ2-7, with 7 nucleotides matching TRBD1. V shed 6 bases and J 3 bases; nucleotides not matched to a gene: 11. The CDR3 runs to 15 residues. The germline V gene has CDR1 MNHNS and CDR2 SASEGT. The CDR3 protein is CASSRAGTVIYEQYF. CDR3 coding DNA: TGTGCCAGCAGCCGAGCCGGGACAGTGATCTACGAGCAGTACTTC.

The sample holds a few counts of this clonotype. This chain connects TRBV28 to TRBJ2-7; D is tentatively TRBD1 or TRBD2 (5 bases each). Trimming pared 7 bases from V and 0 bases from J, leaving 16 bases between. Looked up from germline, CDR1 is MDHEN and CDR2 is SYDVKM. The CDR3 length is 15 residues. The CDR3 here is CASTPTGPSSYEQYF. The CDR3 DNA sequence: TGTGCCAGCACACCGACGGGGCCGAGCTCCTACGAGCAGTACTTC.

This clonotype was counted at least ten times. V gene TRBV2 combines with J gene TRBJ1-4; tentative D call: TRBD1 (5 bases). This CDR3 comprises 14 residues. CDR1 SNHLY and CDR2 FYNNEI come from the germline V gene. V gave up 6 bases and J gave up 0 bases, with 8 bases separating them. The CDR3 DNA follows: TGTGCCAGCAGCCAGGGTTCAACTAATGAAAAACTGTTTTTT. It encodes CASSQGSTNEKLFF.

This clonotype has only a few counts. The V call is TRBV20-1, the J call TRBJ1-3; possibly TRBD1 for D (5 bases). This CDR3 has 18 amino acids. Germline-derived CDR1 and CDR2 are DFQATT and SNEGSKA (reference sequence). The germline V and J ends were trimmed by 4 bases and 2 bases, with 24 bases remaining between them. CDR3 in DNA: TGCAGTGCTACCAAAGGAGCGGGACTTCCAACTGCTGGAAACACCATATATTTT. This encodes CSATKGAGLPTAGNTIYF.

This clonotype was detected many times. V and J are TRBV24-1 and TRBJ1-5; no definite D call. The germline gives CDR1 KGHDR, CDR2 SFDVKD. Trimming removed 1 base at V and 4 bases at J, with 7 bases between. The CDR3 has 14 residues. CDR3 in amino acids: CATSDLAGNQPQHF. CDR3 sequence (DNA): TGTGCCACCAGTGATTTAGCAGGAAATCAGCCCCAGCATTTT.

The chain employs TRBV6-5 and TRBJ2-1; D not certain. The CDR3 spans 12 residues. CDR1 is MNHEY and CDR2 is SVGAGI in the germline V gene. Trimming shortened V by 7 bases and J by 5 bases, and 9 bases separated the two germline ends. DNA for the CDR3: TGTGCCAGCAAAGGGATCGACAATGAGCAGTTCTTC. Amino acid sequence: CASKGIDNEQFF.

This clonotype appeared a few times. The rearrangement uses TRBV20-1 and TRBJ2-2; 7 nucleotides agree with TRBD2. V trimming: 3 bases; J trimming: 4 bases; junction bases outside the gene matches: 5. This CDR3 comprises 14 residues. The germline V gene encodes CDR1 DFQATT and CDR2 SNEGSKA (reference sequence). CDR3 nucleotides: TGCAGTGCTAGCCCGGGGGGTTCCACCGGGGAGCTGTTTTTT. This gives the protein CSASPGGSTGELFF.

The sample holds many counts of this clonotype. The rearrangement uses TRBV7-9 and TRBJ1-2; unclear D gene. This CDR3 is 13 amino acids long. V was shortened by 5 bases and J by 7 bases, with 14 bases between the two germline ends. Germline-derived CDR1 and CDR2 are SEHNR and FQNEAQ (reference sequence). CDR3: CASSPDTRAGYTF. In nucleotides, the CDR3 is TGTGCCAGCAGCCCCGACACGAGGGCTGGCTACACCTTC.

The genes are TRBV7-2 and TRBJ2-3, with D hard to call. Trimming removed 5 bases at V and 4 bases at J, with 19 bases between. The CDR3 loop spans 16 amino acids. Germline CDR1 is SGHTA and CDR2 is FQGNSA. CDR3 region: CASSVSGSRRADTQYF. The CDR3 nucleotides are TGTGCCAGCAGCGTGTCGGGCTCGCGGCGTGCAGATACGCAGTATTTT.

This clonotype was seen only a few times. This sequence joins TRBV6-1 and TRBJ1-1, with TRBD1 matching over 8 bases. V trimming: 6 bases; J trimming: 4 bases; junction bases outside the gene matches: 10. CDR3 length: 15 residues. The germline gives CDR1 MNHNS, CDR2 SASEGT. In DNA form, the CDR3 reads TGTGCCAGCAGACCGTCACAGGGGGGGGGCACTGAAGCTTTCTTT. Its protein is CASRPSQGGGTEAFF.